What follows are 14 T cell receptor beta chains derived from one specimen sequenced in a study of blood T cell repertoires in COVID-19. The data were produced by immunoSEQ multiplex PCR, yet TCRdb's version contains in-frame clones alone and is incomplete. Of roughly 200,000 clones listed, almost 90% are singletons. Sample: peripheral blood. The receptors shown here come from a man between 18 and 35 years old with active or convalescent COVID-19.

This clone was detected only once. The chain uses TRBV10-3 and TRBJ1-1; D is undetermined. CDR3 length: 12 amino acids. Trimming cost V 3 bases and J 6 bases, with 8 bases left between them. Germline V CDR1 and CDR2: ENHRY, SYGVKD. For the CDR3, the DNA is TGTGCCATCAGTGAAGGAGGATCTGAAGCTTTCTTT. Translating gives CAISEGGSEAFF.

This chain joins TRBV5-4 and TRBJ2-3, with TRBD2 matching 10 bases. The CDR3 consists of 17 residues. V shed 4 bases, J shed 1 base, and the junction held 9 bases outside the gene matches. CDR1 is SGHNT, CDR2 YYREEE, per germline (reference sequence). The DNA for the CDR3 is TGTGCCAGCAGCGAAGCGACCGGGACTAGCGGCACAGATACGCAGTATTTT. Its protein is CASSEATGTSGTDTQYF.

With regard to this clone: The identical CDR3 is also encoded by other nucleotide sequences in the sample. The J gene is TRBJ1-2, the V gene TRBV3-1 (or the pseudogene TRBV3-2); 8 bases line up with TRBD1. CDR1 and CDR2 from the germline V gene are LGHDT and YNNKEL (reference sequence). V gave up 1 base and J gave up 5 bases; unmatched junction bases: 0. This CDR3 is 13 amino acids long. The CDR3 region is CASSQGQGYGYTF. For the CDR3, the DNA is TGTGCCAGCAGCCAAGGACAGGGGTATGGCTACACCTTC.

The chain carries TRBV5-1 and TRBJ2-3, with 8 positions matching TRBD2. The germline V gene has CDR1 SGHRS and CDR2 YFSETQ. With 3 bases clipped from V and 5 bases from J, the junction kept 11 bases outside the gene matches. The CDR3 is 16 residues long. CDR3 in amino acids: CASSSASGPVGDTQYF. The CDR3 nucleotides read TGCGCCAGCAGCTCTGCTAGCGGGCCCGTTGGAGATACGCAGTATTTT.

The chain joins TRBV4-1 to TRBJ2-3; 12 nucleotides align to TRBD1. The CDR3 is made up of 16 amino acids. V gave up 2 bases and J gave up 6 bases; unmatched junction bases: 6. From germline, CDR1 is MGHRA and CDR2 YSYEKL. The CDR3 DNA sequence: TGCGCCAGCAGCCAACGGGACAGGGGGCTCGTGGATACGCAGTATTTT. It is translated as CASSQRDRGLVDTQYF.

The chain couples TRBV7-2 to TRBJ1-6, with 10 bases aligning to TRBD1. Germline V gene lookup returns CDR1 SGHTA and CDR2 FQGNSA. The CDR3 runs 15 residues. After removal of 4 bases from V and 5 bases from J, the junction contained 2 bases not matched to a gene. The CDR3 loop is CASSSGTGDNSPLHF. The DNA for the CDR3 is TGTGCCAGCAGCTCGGGGACAGGGGATAATTCACCCCTCCACTTT.

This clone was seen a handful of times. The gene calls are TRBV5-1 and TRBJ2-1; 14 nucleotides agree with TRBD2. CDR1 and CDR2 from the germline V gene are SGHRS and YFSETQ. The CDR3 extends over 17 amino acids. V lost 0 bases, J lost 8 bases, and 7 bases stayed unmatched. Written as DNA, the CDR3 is TGCGCCAGCAGCTTGGGGAGCGGGACTAGCGGGAGCTATGAGCAGTTCTTC. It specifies CASSLGSGTSGSYEQFF.

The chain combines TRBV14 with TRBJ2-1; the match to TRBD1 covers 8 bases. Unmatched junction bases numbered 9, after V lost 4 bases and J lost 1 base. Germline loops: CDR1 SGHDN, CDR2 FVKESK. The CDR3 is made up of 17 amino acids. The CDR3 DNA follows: TGTGCCAGCAGCCGCCGACCCGGGACAGGTTCCTACAATGAGCAGTTCTTC. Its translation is CASSRRPGTGSYNEQFF.

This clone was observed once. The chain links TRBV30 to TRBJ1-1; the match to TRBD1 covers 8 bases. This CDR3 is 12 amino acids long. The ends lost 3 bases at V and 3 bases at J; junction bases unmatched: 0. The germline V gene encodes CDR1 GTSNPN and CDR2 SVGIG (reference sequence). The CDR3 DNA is TGTGCCTGGAGGGACAGGGACACTGAAGCTTTCTTT. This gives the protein CAWRDRDTEAFF.

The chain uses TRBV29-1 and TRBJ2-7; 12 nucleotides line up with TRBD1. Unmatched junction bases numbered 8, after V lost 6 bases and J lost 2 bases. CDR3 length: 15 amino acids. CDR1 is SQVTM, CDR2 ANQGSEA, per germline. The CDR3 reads CSVRTGTGGAYEQYF. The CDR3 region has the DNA TGCAGCGTCCGGACCGGGACAGGGGGCGCCTACGAGCAGTACTTC.

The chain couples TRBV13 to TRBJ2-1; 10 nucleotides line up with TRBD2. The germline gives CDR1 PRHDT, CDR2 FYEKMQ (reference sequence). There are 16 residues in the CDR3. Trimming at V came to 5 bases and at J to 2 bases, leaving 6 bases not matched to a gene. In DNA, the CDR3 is TGTGCCAGCAGCGTCCAAGCGGGAGGGCCCTACAATGAGCAGTTCTTC. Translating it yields CASSVQAGGPYNEQFF.

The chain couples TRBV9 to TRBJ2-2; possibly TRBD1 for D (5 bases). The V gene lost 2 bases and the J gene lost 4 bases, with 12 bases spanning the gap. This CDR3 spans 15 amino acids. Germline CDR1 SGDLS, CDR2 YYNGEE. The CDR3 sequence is CASSVGHWGTGELFF. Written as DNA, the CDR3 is TGTGCCAGCAGCGTCGGACATTGGGGCACCGGGGAGCTGTTTTTT.

As DNA, the CDR3 is TGTGCCTGGGCCTTAGCGGGGGGGCGGAATGAGCAGTTCTTC. This translates into CAWALAGGRNEQFF. This chain links TRBV30 with TRBJ2-1; TRBD2 matches 11 bases. This CDR3 contains 14 residues. The germline CDR1 and CDR2 sequences are GTSNPN and SVGIG (reference sequence). Trimming at V came to 5 bases and at J to 7 bases, leaving 7 bases not matched to a gene.

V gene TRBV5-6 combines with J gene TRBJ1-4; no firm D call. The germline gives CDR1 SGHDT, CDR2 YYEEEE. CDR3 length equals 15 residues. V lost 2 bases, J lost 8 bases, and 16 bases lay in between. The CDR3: CASSFDRSSREKLFF. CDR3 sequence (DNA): TGTGCCAGCAGCTTTGATAGGAGTTCGAGGGAAAAACTGTTTTTT.